The present entry profiles one T cell receptor (beta chain) with its context. In the authors' workflow: Nucleated cell number was recorded as an estimate derived from reference gene primer amplification. The repertoire was sequenced with immunoSEQ multiplex PCR; TCRdb's copy has only in-frame clones and lacks some. V and J calls and clone size are copied from that table; D and trimming were computed from the DNA. The sample lists about 310,000 clones; roughly 90% were seen once. The sample belongs to a study of blood T cell repertoires in COVID-19. Whole-study context: Whether acute or convalescent, the COVID-19 samples came from the United States, Italy and Spain. Sources were T cells, B-cell-depleted T cells, or PBMCs; the material itself was cDNA or gDNA.

The CDR3 spans 14 residues. V lost 6 bases, J lost 5 bases, and 9 bases stayed unmatched. Germline values: CDR1 LNHDA, CDR2 SQIVND (reference sequence). The receptor's source is a man between 18 and 29 years old with active or convalescent COVID-19. The sequencing sample was made of peripheral blood. The V and J genes are TRBV19 and TRBJ1-2, with 7 bases aligning to TRBD1. The CDR3: CASRTGTAIYGYTF. CDR3 in DNA: TGTGCCAGTAGGACCGGGACAGCGATTTATGGCTACACCTTC.